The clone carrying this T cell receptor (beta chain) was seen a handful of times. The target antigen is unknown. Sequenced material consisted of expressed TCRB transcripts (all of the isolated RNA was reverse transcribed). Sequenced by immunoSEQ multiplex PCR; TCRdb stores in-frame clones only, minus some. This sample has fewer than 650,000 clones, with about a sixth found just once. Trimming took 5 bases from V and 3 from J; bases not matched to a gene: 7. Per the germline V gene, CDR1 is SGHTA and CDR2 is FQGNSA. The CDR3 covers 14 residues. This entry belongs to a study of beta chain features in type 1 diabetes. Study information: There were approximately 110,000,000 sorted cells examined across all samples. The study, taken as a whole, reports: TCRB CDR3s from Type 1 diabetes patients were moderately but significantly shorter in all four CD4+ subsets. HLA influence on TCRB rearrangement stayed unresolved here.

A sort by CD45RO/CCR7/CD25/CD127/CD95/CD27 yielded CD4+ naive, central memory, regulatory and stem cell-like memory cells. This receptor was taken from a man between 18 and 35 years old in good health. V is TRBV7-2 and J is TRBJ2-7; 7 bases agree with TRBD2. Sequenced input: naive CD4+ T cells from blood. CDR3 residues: CASSPREAYYEQYF. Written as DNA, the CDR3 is TGTGCCAGCAGCCCCCGGGAGGCCTACTACGAGCAGTACTTC.